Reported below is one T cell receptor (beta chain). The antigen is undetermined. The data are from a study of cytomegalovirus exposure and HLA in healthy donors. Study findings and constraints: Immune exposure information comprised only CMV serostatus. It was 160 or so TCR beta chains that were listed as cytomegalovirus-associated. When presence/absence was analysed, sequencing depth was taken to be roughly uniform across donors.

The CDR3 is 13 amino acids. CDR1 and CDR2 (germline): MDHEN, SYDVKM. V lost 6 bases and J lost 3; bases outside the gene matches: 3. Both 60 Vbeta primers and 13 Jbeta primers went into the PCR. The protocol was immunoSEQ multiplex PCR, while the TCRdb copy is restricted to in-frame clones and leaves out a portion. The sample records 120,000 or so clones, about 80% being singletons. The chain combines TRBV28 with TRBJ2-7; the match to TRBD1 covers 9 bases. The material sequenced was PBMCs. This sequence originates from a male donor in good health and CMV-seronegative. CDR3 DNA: TGTGCCAGCAGCCGGGGACAGGGCTACGAGCAGTACTTC. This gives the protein CASSRGQGYEQYF.